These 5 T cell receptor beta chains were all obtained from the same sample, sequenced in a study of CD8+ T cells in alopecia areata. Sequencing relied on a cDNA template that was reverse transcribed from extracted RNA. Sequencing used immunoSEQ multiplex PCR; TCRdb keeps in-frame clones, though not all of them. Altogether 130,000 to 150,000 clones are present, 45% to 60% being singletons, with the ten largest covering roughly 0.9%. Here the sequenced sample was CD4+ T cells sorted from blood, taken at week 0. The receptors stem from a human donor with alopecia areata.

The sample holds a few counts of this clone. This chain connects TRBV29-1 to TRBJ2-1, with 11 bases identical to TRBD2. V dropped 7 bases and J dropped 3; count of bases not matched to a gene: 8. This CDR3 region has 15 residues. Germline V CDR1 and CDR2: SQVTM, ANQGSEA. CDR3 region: CSAHKLAGVYNEQFF. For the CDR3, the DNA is TGCAGCGCCCATAAACTAGCGGGAGTCTACAATGAGCAGTTCTTC.

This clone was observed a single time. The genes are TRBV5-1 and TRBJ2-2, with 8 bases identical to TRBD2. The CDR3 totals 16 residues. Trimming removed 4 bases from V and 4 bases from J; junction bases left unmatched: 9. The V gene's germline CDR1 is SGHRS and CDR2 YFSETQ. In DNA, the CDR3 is TGCGCCAGCAGCCTCAAGCGGGAGTGGATCACCGGGGAGCTGTTTTTT. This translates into CASSLKREWITGELFF.

The CDR3 DNA follows: TGTGCCTGGAGTGGTAGAGGGAGGGACAATCAGCCCCAGCATTTT. This sequence encodes CAWSGRGRDNQPQHF. This sequence joins TRBV30 and TRBJ1-5; no firm D call. The germline CDR1 and CDR2 sequences are GTSNPN and SVGIG (reference sequence). The V end was cut by 1 base, the J end by 3 bases, with 13 bases between. CDR3 length: 15 amino acids.

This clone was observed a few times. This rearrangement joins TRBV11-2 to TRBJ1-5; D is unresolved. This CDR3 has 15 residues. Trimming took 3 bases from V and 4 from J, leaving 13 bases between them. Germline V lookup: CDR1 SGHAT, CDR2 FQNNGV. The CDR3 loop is CASSFSVASNQPQHF. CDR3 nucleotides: TGTGCCAGCAGCTTTTCGGTTGCGTCTAATCAGCCCCAGCATTTT.

CDR3 region: CASSPAGNSYEQYF. The CDR3 DNA reads TGTGCCAGCTCACCAGCCGGGAACTCCTACGAGCAGTACTTC. The gene calls are TRBV18 and TRBJ2-7; a weak D match, TRBD2 (5 bases). In germline, CDR1 is KGHSH, CDR2 LQKENI. The length of the CDR3 is 14 residues. The V and J ends lost 2 bases and 0 bases respectively, with 8 bases between them. Based on the CDR3 plus reference TRBV18 and TRBJ2-7, the full variable domain is NAGVMQNPRHLVRRRGQEARLRCSPMKGHSHVYWYRQLPEEGLKFMVYLQKENIIDESGMPKERFSAEFPKEGPSILRIQQVVRGDSAAYFCASSPAGNSYEQYFGPGTRLTVT.